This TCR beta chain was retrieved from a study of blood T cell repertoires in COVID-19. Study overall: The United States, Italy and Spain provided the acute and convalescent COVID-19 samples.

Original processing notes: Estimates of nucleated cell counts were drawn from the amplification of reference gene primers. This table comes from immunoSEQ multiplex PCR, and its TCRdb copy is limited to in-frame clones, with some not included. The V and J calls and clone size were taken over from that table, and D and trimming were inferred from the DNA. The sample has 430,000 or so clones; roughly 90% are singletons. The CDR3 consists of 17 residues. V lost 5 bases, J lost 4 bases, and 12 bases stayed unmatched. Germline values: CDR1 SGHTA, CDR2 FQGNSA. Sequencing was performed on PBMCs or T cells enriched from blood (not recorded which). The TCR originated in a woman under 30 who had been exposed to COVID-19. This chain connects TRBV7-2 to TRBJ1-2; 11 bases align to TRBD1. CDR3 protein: CASSPGTGGWTGYGYTF. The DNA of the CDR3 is TGTGCCAGCAGCCCCGGGACAGGGGGGTGGACTGGCTATGGCTACACCTTC.